These T cell receptor beta chains were read from a single sample in a study of shared clonotypes between healthy human individuals. The protocol was immunoSEQ multiplex PCR, while the TCRdb copy is restricted to in-frame clones and leaves out a portion. The profile covers roughly 1,600,000 clones, with approximately 98.5% appearing a single time and about 0.35% taken by the ten largest. Sample: naive CD4+ T cells sorted from blood. These receptors were taken from a man younger than 40 in good health. Both conserved end residues are part of each CDR3. A D gene is named only where the DNA matches it firmly. The size entry is marked missing in some rows and otherwise reads once, few, many or a size class.

d_call: TRBD1
j_call: TRBJ2-5
clone_size: once
v_call: TRBV11-3
cdr3_nt: TGTGCCAGCAGGCGAACAGGGGTTCCAGAGACCCAGTACTTC
cdr3_aa: CASRRTGVPETQYF

d_call: NA
j_call: TRBJ1-3
clone_size: NA
v_call: TRBV7-9
cdr3_nt: TGTGCCAGCAGCTCGACAGGTTTTGGTGGAAACACCATATATTTT
cdr3_aa: CASSSTGFGGNTIYF

d_call: NA
j_call: TRBJ2-5
clone_size: once
v_call: TRBV6-5
cdr3_nt: TGTGCCAGCAGTCTTGCGGGGGCAGAGACCCAGTACTTC
cdr3_aa: CASSLAGAETQYF

d_call: NA
j_call: TRBJ2-6
clone_size: NA
v_call: TRBV7-3
cdr3_nt: TGTGCCAGCAGCTTAGGCCAGGGTTTACCTGGGGCCAACGTCCTGACTTTC
cdr3_aa: CASSLGQGLPGANVLTF

d_call: NA
j_call: TRBJ2-7
clone_size: NA
v_call: TRBV15
cdr3_nt: TGTGCCACCAGCAGAGATTCGTCCAGTGGCGAGCAGTACTTC
cdr3_aa: CATSRDSSSGEQYF

d_call: NA
j_call: TRBJ2-1
clone_size: once
v_call: TRBV5-1
cdr3_nt: TGCGCCAGCAGCGTCGGTGGTAATGAGCAGTTCTTC
cdr3_aa: CASSVGGNEQFF

d_call: NA
j_call: TRBJ2-2
clone_size: NA
v_call: TRBV11-3
cdr3_nt: TGTGCCAGCAGCTCTGGGCCCAACACCGGGGAGCTGTTTTTT
cdr3_aa: CASSSGPNTGELFF

d_call: NA
j_call: TRBJ2-1
clone_size: NA
v_call: TRBV7-2
cdr3_nt: TGTGCCAGCAGCTTAGCGCTGGCCTACAATGAGCAGTTCTTC
cdr3_aa: CASSLALAYNEQFF

d_call: NA
j_call: TRBJ2-7
clone_size: NA
v_call: TRBV9
cdr3_nt: TGTGCCAGCAGCGTAGGGATCGCGCTTGGGGAGCAGTACTTC
cdr3_aa: CASSVGIALGEQYF

d_call: NA
j_call: TRBJ2-5
clone_size: NA
v_call: TRBV2
cdr3_nt: TGTGCCAGCACCGACTGGGGAGGCCCTTCGGAGACCCAGTACTTC
cdr3_aa: CASTDWGGPSETQYF

d_call: TRBD2
j_call: TRBJ2-3
clone_size: NA
v_call: TRBV7-6
cdr3_nt: TGTGCCAGCAGCACCCGGACTAGCGCCGGCACAGATACGCAGTATTTT
cdr3_aa: CASSTRTSAGTDTQYF

d_call: NA
j_call: TRBJ2-2
clone_size: NA
v_call: TRBV28
cdr3_nt: TGTGCCAGCAGTTTAAGGAACAGGAGGAACACCGGGGAGCTGTTTTTT
cdr3_aa: CASSLRNRRNTGELFF

d_call: NA
j_call: TRBJ2-1
clone_size: NA
v_call: TRBV14
cdr3_nt: TGTGCCAGCAGCGGTTCCGGAGGTGAGCAGTTCTTC
cdr3_aa: CASSGSGGEQFF